These T cell receptor beta chains were read from a single sample in a study of monozygotic twins with cystic fibrosis. Measured with immunoSEQ multiplex PCR; TCRdb has only the in-frame clones, and not every one. The top ten clones hold more than 0.15% of a sample with 30,000 to 40,000 clones, just over 95% of them seen once. Sequencing was done on a sample of blood. The source of these receptors is a girl aged 2-10 years with cystic fibrosis. Each CDR3 is given with its conserved first and last residue. The order of the fields is D gene, J gene, V gene, clone size, CDR3 protein. The D gene is left open where the match is weak. Clone size is shown for a subset of rows, as once, few, many or a class of expanded clone.

>-|TRBJ2-3|TRBV11-2|-
CASSLIPWETSTDTQYF
>TRBD2|TRBJ2-5|TRBV7-2|-
CASGSGRVETQYF
>-|TRBJ2-3|TRBV10-3|-
CAITGETGMRADTQYF
>-|TRBJ2-1|TRBV5-1|-
CASSLGGGTGTYNEQFF
>TRBD1|TRBJ1-5|TRBV18|-
CASSTGQGANQPQHF
>-|TRBJ1-2|TRBV6-1|-
CASGGDGGYTF
>-|TRBJ2-7|TRBV6-6|-
CASREDTDPGEQYF
>-|TRBJ1-4|TRBV15|-
CATSRDGRLNEKLFF
>-|TRBJ2-3|TRBV30|-
CAYSTDTQYF
>-|TRBJ1-4|TRBV6-1|-
CASSPGGPGEKLFF
>-|TRBJ1-5|TRBV7-2|-
CASSLLGAPQHF
>-|TRBJ1-3|TRBV29-1|-
CSVEKGAGNTIYF
>TRBD2|TRBJ2-5|TRBV30|once
CAWSVSGGEETQYF
>-|TRBJ1-1|TRBV29-1|-
CSVPQVAHRFNEAFF
>TRBD1|TRBJ1-1|TRBV9|once
CASSPGGNTEAFF
>TRBD1|TRBJ1-1|TRBV29-1|-
CSALGQGRVTEAFF
>TRBD2|TRBJ2-3|TRBV5-6|-
CASTLAGHTDTQYF
>TRBD2|TRBJ2-1|TRBV4-2|-
CASSQTILGGGGNEQFF
>-|TRBJ1-3|TRBV25-1|-
CASSPRTGNTIYF
>-|TRBJ2-1|TRBV18|few
CASSLQLDNEQFF
>TRBD2|TRBJ2-7|TRBV15|-
CATSPDWTSGRDYPYEQYF
>-|TRBJ1-3|TRBV27|-
CASRGSGNTIYF
>-|TRBJ2-3|TRBV2|-
CASELGDTQYF
>TRBD1|TRBJ1-2|TRBV5-1|-
CASSLDRGPRGYTF
>-|TRBJ2-1|TRBV7-8|-
CASSNPYGVSYNEQFF
>TRBD1|TRBJ1-1|TRBV13|-
CASSSPGQGATEAFF
>-|TRBJ1-1|TRBV18|few
CASTSEMNTEAFF
>-|TRBJ1-1|TRBV19|-
CASSIEPRAPNTEAFF
>-|TRBJ1-1|TRBV5-1|-
CASSLSAGAVDTEAFF
>-|TRBJ1-1|TRBV28|-
CASTFSKVNTEAFF
>-|TRBJ2-7|TRBV5-1|-
CASSLEGIYEQYF
>-|TRBJ2-7|TRBV7-2|once
CASSLDTVQVRYEQYF
>-|TRBJ1-2|TRBV20-1|-
CSGRGSGGYTF
>-|TRBJ1-1|TRBV19|-
CASSVGATEAFF
>-|TRBJ1-2|TRBV5-6|-
CASSGGPNGYTF
>TRBD1|TRBJ1-1|TRBV5-6|-
CASSWGQVLSTNTEAFF
>-|TRBJ2-7|TRBV5-6|-
CASSPIEEPSYEQYF
>TRBD2|TRBJ2-5|TRBV27|-
CASRPGLAGGGGETQYF
>-|TRBJ1-1|TRBV6-1|few
CAGSEAFF
>TRBD1|TRBJ1-5|TRBV19|-
CASTPYRGLDNQPQHF
>-|TRBJ1-2|TRBV28|-
CASSLTVRGYTF
>-|TRBJ1-4|TRBV4-1|-
CASSQGRDNEKLFF
>TRBD1|TRBJ1-6|TRBV9|-
CASSANRGSSYNSPLHF